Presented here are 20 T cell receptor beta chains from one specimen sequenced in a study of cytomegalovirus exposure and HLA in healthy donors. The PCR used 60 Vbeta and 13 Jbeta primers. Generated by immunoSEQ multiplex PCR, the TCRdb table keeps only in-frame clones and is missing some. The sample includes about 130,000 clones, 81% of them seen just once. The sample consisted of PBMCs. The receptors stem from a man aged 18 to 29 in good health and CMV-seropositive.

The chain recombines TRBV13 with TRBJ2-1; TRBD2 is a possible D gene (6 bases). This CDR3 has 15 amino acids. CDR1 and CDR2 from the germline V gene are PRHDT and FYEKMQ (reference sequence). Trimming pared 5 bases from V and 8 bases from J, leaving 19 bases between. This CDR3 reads CASSPTRGGIYEQFF. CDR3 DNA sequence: TGTGCCAGCAGCCCGACTAGAGGAGGGATCTATGAGCAGTTCTTC.

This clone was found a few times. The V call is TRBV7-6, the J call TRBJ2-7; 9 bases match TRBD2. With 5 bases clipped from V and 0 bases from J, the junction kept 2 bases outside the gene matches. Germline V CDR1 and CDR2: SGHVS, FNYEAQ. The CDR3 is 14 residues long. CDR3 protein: CASSSSGSSYEQYF. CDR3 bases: TGTGCCAGCAGCAGTAGCGGGAGCTCCTACGAGCAGTACTTC.

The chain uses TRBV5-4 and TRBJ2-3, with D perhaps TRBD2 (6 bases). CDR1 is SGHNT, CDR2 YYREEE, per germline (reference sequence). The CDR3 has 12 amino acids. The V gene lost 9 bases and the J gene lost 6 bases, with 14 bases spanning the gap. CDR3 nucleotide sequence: TGTGCCACGTCCTTAGGAGGGGATACGCAGTATTTT. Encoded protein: CATSLGGDTQYF.

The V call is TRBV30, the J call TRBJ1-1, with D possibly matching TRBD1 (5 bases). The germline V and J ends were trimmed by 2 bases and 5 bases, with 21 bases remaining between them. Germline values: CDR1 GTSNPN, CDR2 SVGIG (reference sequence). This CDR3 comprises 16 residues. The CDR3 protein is CAWSPTPQGSRTEAFF. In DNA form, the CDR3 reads TGTGCCTGGAGTCCTACACCCCAGGGTTCGAGGACTGAAGCTTTCTTT.

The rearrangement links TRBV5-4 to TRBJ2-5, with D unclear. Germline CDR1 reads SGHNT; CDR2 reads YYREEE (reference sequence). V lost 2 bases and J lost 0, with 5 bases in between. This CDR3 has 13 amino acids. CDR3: CASSFSYQETQYF. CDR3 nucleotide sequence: TGTGCCAGCAGCTTTAGTTACCAAGAGACCCAGTACTTC.

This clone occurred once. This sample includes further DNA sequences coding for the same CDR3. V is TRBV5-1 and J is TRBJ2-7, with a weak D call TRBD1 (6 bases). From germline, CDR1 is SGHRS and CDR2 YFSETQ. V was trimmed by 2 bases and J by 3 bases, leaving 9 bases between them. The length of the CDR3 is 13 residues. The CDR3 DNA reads TGCGCCAGCAGCTTATTGACAGGCTACGAGCAGTACTTC. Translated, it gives CASSLLTGYEQYF.

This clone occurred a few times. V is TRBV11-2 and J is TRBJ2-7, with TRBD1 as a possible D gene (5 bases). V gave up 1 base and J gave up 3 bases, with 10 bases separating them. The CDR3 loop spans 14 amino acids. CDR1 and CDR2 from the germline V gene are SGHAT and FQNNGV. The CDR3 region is CASSLASGRYEQYF. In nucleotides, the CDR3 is TGTGCCAGCAGCTTAGCGTCAGGGCGCTACGAGCAGTACTTC.

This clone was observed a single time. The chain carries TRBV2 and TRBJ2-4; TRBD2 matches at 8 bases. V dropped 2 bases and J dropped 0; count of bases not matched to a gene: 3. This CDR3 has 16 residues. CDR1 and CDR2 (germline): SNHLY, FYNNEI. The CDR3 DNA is TGTGCCAGCAGTGAAACAGCGGGAGAAGCCAAAAACATTCAGTACTTC. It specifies CASSETAGEAKNIQYF.

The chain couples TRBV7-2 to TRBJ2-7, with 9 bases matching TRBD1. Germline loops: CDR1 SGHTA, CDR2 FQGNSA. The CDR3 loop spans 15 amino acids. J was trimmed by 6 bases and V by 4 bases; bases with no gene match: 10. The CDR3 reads CASSSSPGTGSEQYF. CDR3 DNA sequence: TGTGCCAGCAGCTCGAGTCCCGGGACAGGGTCCGAGCAGTACTTC. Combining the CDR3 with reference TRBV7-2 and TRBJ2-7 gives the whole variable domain GAGVSQSPSNKVTEKGKDVELRCDPISGHTALYWYRQSLGQGLEFLIYFQGNSAPDKSGLPSDRFSAERTGGSVSTLTIQRTQQEDSAVYLCASSSSPGTGSEQYFGPGTRLTVT.

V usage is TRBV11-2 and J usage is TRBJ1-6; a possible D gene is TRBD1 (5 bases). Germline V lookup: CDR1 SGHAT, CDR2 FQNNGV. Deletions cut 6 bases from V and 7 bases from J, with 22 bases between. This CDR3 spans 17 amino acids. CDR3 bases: TGTGCCAGCAGTCACTACCCTCGACAGTCCACCAATTCACCCCTCCACTTT. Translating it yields CASSHYPRQSTNSPLHF.

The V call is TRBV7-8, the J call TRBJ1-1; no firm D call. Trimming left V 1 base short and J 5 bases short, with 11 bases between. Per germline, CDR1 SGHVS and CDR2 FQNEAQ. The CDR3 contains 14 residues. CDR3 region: CASSLELMRTEAFF. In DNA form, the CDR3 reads TGTGCCAGCAGCTTAGAGTTGATGAGGACTGAAGCTTTCTTT.

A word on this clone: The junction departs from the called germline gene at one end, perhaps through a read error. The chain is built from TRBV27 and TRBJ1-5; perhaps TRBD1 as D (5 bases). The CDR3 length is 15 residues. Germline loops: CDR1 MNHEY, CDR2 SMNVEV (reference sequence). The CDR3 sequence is CASSLRQGGDQPRHF. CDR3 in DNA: TGTGCCAGCAGTTTACGCCAAGGAGGGGATCAGCCCCGGCATTTT.

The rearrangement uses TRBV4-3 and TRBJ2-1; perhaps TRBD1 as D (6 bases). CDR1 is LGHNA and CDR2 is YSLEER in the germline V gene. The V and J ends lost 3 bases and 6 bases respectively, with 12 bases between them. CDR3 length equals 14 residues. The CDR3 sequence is CASSHGGEANEQFF. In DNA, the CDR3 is TGCGCCAGCAGCCATGGGGGCGAAGCCAATGAGCAGTTCTTC.

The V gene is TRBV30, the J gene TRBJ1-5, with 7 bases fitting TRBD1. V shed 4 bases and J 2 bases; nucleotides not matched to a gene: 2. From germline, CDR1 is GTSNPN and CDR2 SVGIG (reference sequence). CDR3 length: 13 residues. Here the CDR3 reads CAWNRGGNQPQHF. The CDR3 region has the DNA TGTGCCTGGAACAGGGGCGGCAATCAGCCCCAGCATTTT.

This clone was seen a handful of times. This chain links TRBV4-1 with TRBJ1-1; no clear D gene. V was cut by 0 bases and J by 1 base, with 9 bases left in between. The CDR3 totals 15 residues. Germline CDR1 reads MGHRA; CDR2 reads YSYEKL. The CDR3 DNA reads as TGCGCCAGCAGCCAAGATCCAGGATCGAACACTGAAGCTTTCTTT. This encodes CASSQDPGSNTEAFF.

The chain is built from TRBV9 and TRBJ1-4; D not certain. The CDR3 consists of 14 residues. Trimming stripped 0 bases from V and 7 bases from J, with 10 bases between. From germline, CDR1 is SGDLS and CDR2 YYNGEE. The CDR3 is CASSVGTGGEKLFF. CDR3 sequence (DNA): TGTGCCAGCAGCGTAGGGACTGGCGGTGAAAAACTGTTTTTT.

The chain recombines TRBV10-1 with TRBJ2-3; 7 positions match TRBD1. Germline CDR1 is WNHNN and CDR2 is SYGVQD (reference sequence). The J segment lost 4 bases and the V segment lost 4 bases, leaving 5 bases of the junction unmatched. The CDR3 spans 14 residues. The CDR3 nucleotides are TGCGCCAGCAGTGCCTCTAGGGGGCCAGATACGCAGTATTTT. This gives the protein CASSASRGPDTQYF.

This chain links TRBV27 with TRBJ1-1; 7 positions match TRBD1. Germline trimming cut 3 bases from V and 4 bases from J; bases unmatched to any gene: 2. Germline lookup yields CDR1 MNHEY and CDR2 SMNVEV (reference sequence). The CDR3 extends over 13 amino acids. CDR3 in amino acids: CASSFAGGTEAFF. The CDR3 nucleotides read TGTGCCAGCAGTTTCGCAGGGGGCACTGAAGCTTTCTTT.

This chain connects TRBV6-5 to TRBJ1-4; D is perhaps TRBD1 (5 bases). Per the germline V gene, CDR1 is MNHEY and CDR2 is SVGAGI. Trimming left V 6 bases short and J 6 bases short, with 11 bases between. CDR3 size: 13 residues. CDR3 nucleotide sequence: TGTGCCAGCAGACAACCGGGGGATGAAAAACTGTTTTTT. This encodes CASRQPGDEKLFF.

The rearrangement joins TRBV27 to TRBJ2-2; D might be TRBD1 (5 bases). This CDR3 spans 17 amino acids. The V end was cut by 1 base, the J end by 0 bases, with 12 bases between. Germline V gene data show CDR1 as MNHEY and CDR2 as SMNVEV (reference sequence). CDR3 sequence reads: CASSLFNRRPNTGELFF. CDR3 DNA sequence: TGTGCCAGCAGTTTATTTAACAGGCGCCCGAACACCGGGGAGCTGTTTTTT.